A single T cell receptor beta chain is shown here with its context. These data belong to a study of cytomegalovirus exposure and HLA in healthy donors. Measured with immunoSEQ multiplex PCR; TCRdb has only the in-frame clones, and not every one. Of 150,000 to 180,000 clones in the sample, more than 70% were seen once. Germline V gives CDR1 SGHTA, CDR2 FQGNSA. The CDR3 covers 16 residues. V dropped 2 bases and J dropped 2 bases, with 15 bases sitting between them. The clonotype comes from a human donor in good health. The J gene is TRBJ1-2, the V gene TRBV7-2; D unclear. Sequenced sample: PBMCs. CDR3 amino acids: CASSLSNTVVNYGYTF. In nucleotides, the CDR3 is TGTGCCAGCAGCTTATCAAATACAGTCGTAAACTATGGCTACACCTTC.